This TCR beta chain stems from a study of CD8 T cells in ankylosing spondylitis. Molecular-barcoded quantitative 5'-RACE produced these TCR beta libraries. TCRdb recomputed calls from the 5' RACE reads with MiXCR, one row per CDR3 protein. The repertoire holds about 30,000 distinct CDR3 sequences, approximately 15% seen once, with 30% to 40% in the top ten. As regards this clonotype: What it recognizes is unknown.

Study-level findings and limits: Reportedly, significant enrichment of disease-linked clones occurred in matched ankylosing spondylitis synovial fluid. Ankylosing spondylitis blood appeared to be characterized by a TCR beta motif of about eight highly homologous variants. Disease-linked clones bore a CD8+ phenotype and were relatively rare in peripheral blood.

V shed 3 bases, J shed 6 bases, and the junction held 1 base outside the gene matches. This CDR3 comprises 15 residues. The germline V gene encodes CDR1 SNHLY and CDR2 FYNNEI. V usage is TRBV2 and J usage is TRBJ2-3; 15 bases are shared with TRBD2. The TCR originated in a male donor with ankylosing spondylitis or in good health (not recorded which). The sample taken for sequencing was blood. The CDR3 reads CASSEGTSGRDTQYF. The CDR3 DNA sequence: TGTGCCAGCAGTGAGGGGACTAGCGGGAGGGATACGCAGTATTTT. Full variable domain (rest looked up from reference TRBV2 and TRBJ2-3): EPEVTQTPSHQVTQMGQEVILRCVPISNHLYFYWYRQILGQKVEFLVSFYNNEISEKSEIFDDQFSVERPDGSNFTLKIRSTKLEDSAMYFCASSEGTSGRDTQYFGPGTRLTVL.